These 7 T cell receptor beta chains share one sample of origin, sequenced in a study of blood T cell repertoires in COVID-19 (dated by TCRdb to between 2020 and 2021). The method behind the library was the immunoSEQ multiplex PCR assay. The immuneACCESS repertoire file appears here via TCRdb, limited to in-frame rearrangements. These files lack a portion of the clones; in checked studies, under half of the deficit traces to unresolved V genes, and the cause of the others is not known. The sample records approximately 150,000 clones, roughly 84% of which are singletons. The ten largest account for around 1.4% of the sample. The sequencing input was peripheral blood. These receptors originate from a man aged 60-69 years with acute or convalescent COVID-19.

This clone was detected only once. The V call is TRBV6-4, the J call TRBJ1-5; D not certain. CDR3 length: 16 amino acids. Germline V CDR1 and CDR2: MRHNA, SNTAGT. V dropped 2 bases and J dropped 0 bases, with 11 bases sitting between them. DNA for the CDR3: TGTGCCAGCAGTGACCTACAGCACCATAGCAATCAGCCCCAGCATTTT. Translated, it gives CASSDLQHHSNQPQHF.

The chain is built from TRBV2 and TRBJ2-1; 8 nucleotides match TRBD2. Losses at the gene ends were 6 bases for V and 7 bases for J; bases not matched to a gene: 5. Germline lookup yields CDR1 SNHLY and CDR2 FYNNEI. The CDR3 extends over 13 amino acids. The CDR3 region is CASSGLAANEQFF. CDR3 coding DNA: TGTGCCAGCAGCGGACTAGCCGCAAATGAGCAGTTCTTC.

The rearrangement links TRBV9 to TRBJ2-7; 9 bases match TRBD1. Germline V gene data show CDR1 as SGDLS and CDR2 as YYNGEE. J was trimmed by 4 bases and V by 4 bases; bases with no gene match: 3. The CDR3 length is 13 residues. DNA for the CDR3: TGTGCCAGCAGCATGGGACAGGGATACGAGCAGTACTTC. Translated: CASSMGQGYEQYF.

V usage is TRBV5-6 and J usage is TRBJ2-7; TRBD1 matches at 9 bases. This CDR3 has 14 amino acids. Germline CDR1 and CDR2: SGHDT and YYEEEE. Trimming removed 3 bases from V and 6 bases from J; junction bases left unmatched: 7. The CDR3 coding sequence is TGTGCCAGCAGCTGGGGGACAGGGTTGGGCGAGCAGTACTTC. This codes for CASSWGTGLGEQYF.

The V call is TRBV29-1, the J call TRBJ1-1; 7 nucleotides line up with TRBD1. The CDR3 is made up of 12 amino acids. CDR1 is SQVTM, CDR2 ANQGSEA, per germline. V gave up 3 bases and J gave up 7 bases; unmatched junction bases: 5. In DNA form, the CDR3 reads TGCAGCGTTGAGGGGACAGCCAGTGAAGCTTTCTTT. Its protein is CSVEGTASEAFF. The full variable domain, completed using reference TRBV29-1 and TRBJ1-1, is SAVISQKPSRDICQRGTSLTIQCQVDSQVTMMFWYRQQPGQSLTLIATANQGSEATYESGFVIDKFPISRPNLTFSTLTVSNMSPEDSSIYLCSVEGTASEAFFGQGTRLTVV.

The V call is TRBV4-2, the J call TRBJ2-5; no clear D gene. The CDR3 is 16 residues long. Germline lookup yields CDR1 LGHNA and CDR2 YNFKEQ. V was cut by 1 base and J by 7 bases, with 19 bases left in between. The CDR3 loop reads CASSQVSGQTGGTQYF. CDR3 nucleotides: TGTGCCAGCAGCCAAGTATCCGGCCAAACCGGCGGGACCCAGTACTTC.

This clone appeared many times. This chain uses TRBV5-1 with TRBJ2-5; 7 bases are a match to TRBD2. J lost 3 bases, V lost 3 bases, and 8 bases had no gene match. The CDR3 runs 15 residues. Germline CDR1 and CDR2: SGHRS and YFSETQ. CDR3 nucleotides: TGCGCCAGCAGCTCCGTTCCGGGGAGGGAAGAGACCCAGTACTTC. Translated: CASSSVPGREETQYF. The whole variable domain, remainder taken from reference TRBV5-1 and TRBJ2-5, is KAGVTQTPRYLIKTRGQQVTLSCSPISGHRSVSWYQQTPGQGLQFLFEYFSETQRNKGNFPGRFSGRQFSNSRSEMNVSTLELGDSALYLCASSSVPGREETQYFGPGTRLLVL.